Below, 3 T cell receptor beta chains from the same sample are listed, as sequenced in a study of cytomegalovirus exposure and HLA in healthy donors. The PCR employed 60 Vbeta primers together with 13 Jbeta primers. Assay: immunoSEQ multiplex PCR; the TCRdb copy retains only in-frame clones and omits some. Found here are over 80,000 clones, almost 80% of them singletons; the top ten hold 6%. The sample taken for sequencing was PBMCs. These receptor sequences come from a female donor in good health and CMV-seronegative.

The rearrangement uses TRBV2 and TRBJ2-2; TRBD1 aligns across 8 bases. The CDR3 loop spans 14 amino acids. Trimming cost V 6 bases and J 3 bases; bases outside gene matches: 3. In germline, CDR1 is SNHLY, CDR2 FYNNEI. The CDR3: CASSGQGYTGELFF. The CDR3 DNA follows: TGTGCCAGCAGCGGACAGGGCTACACCGGGGAGCTGTTTTTT. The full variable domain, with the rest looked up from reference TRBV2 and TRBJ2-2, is EPEVTQTPSHQVTQMGQEVILRCVPISNHLYFYWYRQILGQKVEFLVSFYNNEISEKSEIFDDQFSVERPDGSNFTLKIRSTKLEDSAMYFCASSGQGYTGELFFGEGSRLTVL.

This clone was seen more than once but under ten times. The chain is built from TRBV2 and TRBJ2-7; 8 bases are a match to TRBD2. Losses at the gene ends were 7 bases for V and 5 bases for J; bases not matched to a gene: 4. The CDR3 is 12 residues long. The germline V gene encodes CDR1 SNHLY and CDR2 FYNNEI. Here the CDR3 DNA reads TGTGCCAGCAACCGGGAGGGTAACGAGCAGTACTTC. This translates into CASNREGNEQYF.

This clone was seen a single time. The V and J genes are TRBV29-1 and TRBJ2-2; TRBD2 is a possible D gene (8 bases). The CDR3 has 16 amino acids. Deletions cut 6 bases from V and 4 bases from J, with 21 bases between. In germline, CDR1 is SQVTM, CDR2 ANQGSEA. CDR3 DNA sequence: TGCAGCGTACGCCCCGGGAGGGGGCTCCCCACCGGGGAGCTGTTTTTT. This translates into CSVRPGRGLPTGELFF.